What follows are 5 T cell receptor beta chains derived from one specimen sequenced in a study of blood T cell repertoires in COVID-19. Profiling relied on immunoSEQ multiplex PCR, and the TCRdb table lists in-frame clones only, not all of them. The sample has around 270,000 clones, roughly 89% seen once; the top ten hold around 0.88%. Specimen: peripheral blood. All receptors come from a man aged 25-45 years with acute or convalescent COVID-19.

This rearrangement joins TRBV19 to TRBJ2-2; TRBD1 matches at 9 bases. This CDR3 contains 18 residues. V trimming: 7 bases; J trimming: 6 bases; junction bases outside the gene matches: 18. Germline CDR1 and CDR2: LNHDA and SQIVND (reference sequence). Here the CDR3 DNA reads TGTGCCAGTATTCACAGAAACAGGGGGCCCACCTCCCCCGGGGAGCTGTTTTTT. As protein: CASIHRNRGPTSPGELFF.

The chain has TRBV19 and TRBJ1-5; 7 bases are a match to TRBD1. Germline V gene data show CDR1 as LNHDA and CDR2 as SQIVND (reference sequence). This CDR3 contains 16 residues. V lost 3 bases, J lost 0 bases, and 5 bases stayed unmatched. CDR3 amino acids: CASSISGQYSNQPQHF. For the CDR3, the DNA is TGTGCCAGTAGTATCTCGGGACAGTATAGCAATCAGCCCCAGCATTTT. The variable domain in full, completed from reference TRBV19 and TRBJ1-5, reads DGGITQSPKYLFRKEGQNVTLSCEQNLNHDAMYWYRQDPGQGLRLIYYSQIVNDFQKGDIAEGYSVSREKKESFPLTVTSAQKNPTAFYLCASSISGQYSNQPQHFGDGTRLSIL.

V is TRBV28 and J is TRBJ1-2; 8 bases line up with TRBD1. The CDR3 has 14 amino acids. With 6 bases clipped from V and 8 bases from J, the junction kept 11 bases outside the gene matches. Germline CDR1 MDHEN, CDR2 SYDVKM. The CDR3 nucleotides are TGTGCCAGCAGCCGACCTGGACAGGGTCGGGGCTACACCTTC. Its translation is CASSRPGQGRGYTF.

CDR3 loop: CATSDSGLAKETQYF. The CDR3 DNA reads as TGTGCCACCAGTGATTCGGGACTAGCAAAAGAGACCCAGTACTTC. This chain connects TRBV24-1 to TRBJ2-5; 9 nucleotides agree with TRBD2. Germline values: CDR1 KGHDR, CDR2 SFDVKD. The CDR3 contains 15 residues. With 2 bases clipped from V and 3 bases from J, the junction kept 3 bases outside the gene matches.

V usage is TRBV28 and J usage is TRBJ1-5; TRBD1 agrees at 8 bases. Trimming at V came to 2 bases and at J to 6 bases, leaving 9 bases not matched to a gene. Looked up from germline, CDR1 is MDHEN and CDR2 is SYDVKM. The CDR3 totals 16 residues. The chain's CDR3 is CASSLPMDRDGQPQHF. The CDR3, as DNA: TGTGCCAGCAGTTTACCAATGGACAGGGATGGTCAGCCCCAGCATTTT.